The text below deals with one TCR beta chain. The antigen remains undetermined. Primers for the PCR totalled 60 Vbeta and 13 Jbeta. Original processing notes: About 11 million of the approximately 80 million unique TCR beta chains counted in a later analysis were shared. Using immunoSEQ multiplex PCR, the repertoire was profiled, and TCRdb retains in-frame clones only, with some absent. V, J and clone size were drawn from that table, and D and trimming were deduced from the DNA. The table lists 95,000 to 120,000 clones, about 79% of them singletons. The data derive from a study of cytomegalovirus exposure and HLA in healthy donors. Turning to the study itself: Earlier sequencing of about 179 million T cells yielded 95 million to 120 million unique TCR beta sequences. Falling in the Caucasian-associated ancestry cluster were about four fifths of approximately 400 genotyped donors. Regarding the study as a whole: Later, TCR association rates were found to vary by HLA locus, highest for DRB1 and lowest for HLA-C.

The CDR3 covers 15 residues. Germline V lookup: CDR1 MNHEY, CDR2 SMNVEV (reference sequence). Germline trimming cut 5 bases from V and 2 bases from J; bases unmatched to any gene: 3. The genes are TRBV27 and TRBJ2-6; 7 bases match TRBD1. The clonotype comes from a woman between 18 and 29 years old in good health and CMV-seronegative. The material sequenced was PBMCs. CDR3 nucleotide sequence: TGTGCCAGCAGTCAAGACAGGGCTGGGGCCAACGTCCTGACTTTC. Translated, it gives CASSQDRAGANVLTF. The full variable domain, rest sourced from reference TRBV27 and TRBJ2-6, is EAQVTQNPRYLITVTGKKLTVTCSQNMNHEYMSWYRQDPGLGLRQIYYSMNVEVTDKGDVPEGYKVSRKEKRNFPLILESPSPNQTSLYFCASSQDRAGANVLTFGAGSRLTVL.